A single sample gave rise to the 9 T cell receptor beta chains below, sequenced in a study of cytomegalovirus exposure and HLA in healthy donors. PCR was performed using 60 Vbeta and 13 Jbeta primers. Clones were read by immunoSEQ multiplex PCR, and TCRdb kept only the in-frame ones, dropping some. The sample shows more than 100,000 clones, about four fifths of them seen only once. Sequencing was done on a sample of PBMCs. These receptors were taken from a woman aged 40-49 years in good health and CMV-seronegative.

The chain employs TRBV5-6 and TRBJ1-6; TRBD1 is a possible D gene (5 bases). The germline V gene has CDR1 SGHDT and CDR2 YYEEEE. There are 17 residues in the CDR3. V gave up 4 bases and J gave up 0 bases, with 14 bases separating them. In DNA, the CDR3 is TGTGCCAGCAGCAGGGCAGGGTGGAGCTCCTATAATTCACCCCTCCACTTT. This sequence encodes CASSRAGWSSYNSPLHF.

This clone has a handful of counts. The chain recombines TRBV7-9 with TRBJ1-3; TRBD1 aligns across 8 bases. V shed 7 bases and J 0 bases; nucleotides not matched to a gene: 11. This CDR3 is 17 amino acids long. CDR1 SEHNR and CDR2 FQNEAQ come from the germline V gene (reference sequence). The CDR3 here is CASTPTGDLLSGNTIYF. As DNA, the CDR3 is TGTGCCAGCACCCCGACAGGGGACCTACTCTCTGGAAACACCATATATTTT.

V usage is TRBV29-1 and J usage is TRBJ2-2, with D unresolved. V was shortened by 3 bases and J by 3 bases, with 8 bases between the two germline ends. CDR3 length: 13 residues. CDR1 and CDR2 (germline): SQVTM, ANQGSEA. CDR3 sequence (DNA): TGCAGCGTTGAGTCTAGTGACACCGGGGAGCTGTTTTTT. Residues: CSVESSDTGELFF.

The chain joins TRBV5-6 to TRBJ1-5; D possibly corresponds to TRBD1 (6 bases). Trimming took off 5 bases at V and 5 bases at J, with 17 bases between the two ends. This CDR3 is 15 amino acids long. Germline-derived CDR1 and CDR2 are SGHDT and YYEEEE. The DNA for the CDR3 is TGTGCCAGCAGAAAACGTCAGGGGTTTGATCAGCCCCAGCATTTT. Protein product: CASRKRQGFDQPQHF. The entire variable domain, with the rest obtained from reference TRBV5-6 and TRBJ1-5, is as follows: DAGVTQSPTHLIKTRGQQVTLRCSPKSGHDTVSWYQQALGQGPQFIFQYYEEEERQRGNFPDRFSGHQFPNYSSELNVNALLLGDSALYLCASRKRQGFDQPQHFGDGTRLSIL.

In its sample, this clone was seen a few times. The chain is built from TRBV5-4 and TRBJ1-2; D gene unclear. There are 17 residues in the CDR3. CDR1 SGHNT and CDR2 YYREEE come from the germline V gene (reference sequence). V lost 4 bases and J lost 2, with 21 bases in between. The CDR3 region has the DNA TGTGCCAGCAGCGCGCGCCAGGTCTCAGTCTTCAACTATGGCTACACCTTC. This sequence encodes CASSARQVSVFNYGYTF.

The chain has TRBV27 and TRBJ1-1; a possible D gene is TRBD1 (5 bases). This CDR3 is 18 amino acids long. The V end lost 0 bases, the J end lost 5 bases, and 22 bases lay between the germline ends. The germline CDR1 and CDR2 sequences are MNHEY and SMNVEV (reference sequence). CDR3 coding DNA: TGTGCCAGCAGTTTATCGAGGCTTAACCAGGGAGGTTTGACTGAAGCTTTCTTT. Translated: CASSLSRLNQGGLTEAFF.

The DNA for the CDR3 is TGTGCCAGCAGCTTAGGACAGGGTAGCAATCAGCCCCAGCATTTT. Encoded protein: CASSLGQGSNQPQHF. The rearrangement uses TRBV7-9 and TRBJ1-5; 7 nucleotides match TRBD1. Germline trimming cut 1 base from V and 0 bases from J; bases unmatched to any gene: 0. Germline values: CDR1 SEHNR, CDR2 FQNEAQ (reference sequence). The CDR3 runs 15 residues.

CDR3 in DNA: TGTGCCAGCAGCCCGGGGCTAGCGGGGGGGATAAGCTCCTACAATGAGCAGTTCTTC. It specifies CASSPGLAGGISSYNEQFF. This chain joins TRBV13 and TRBJ2-1; 12 bases agree with TRBD2. V lost 5 bases, J lost 0 bases, and 11 bases stayed unmatched. The CDR3 consists of 19 residues. Germline values: CDR1 PRHDT, CDR2 FYEKMQ (reference sequence).

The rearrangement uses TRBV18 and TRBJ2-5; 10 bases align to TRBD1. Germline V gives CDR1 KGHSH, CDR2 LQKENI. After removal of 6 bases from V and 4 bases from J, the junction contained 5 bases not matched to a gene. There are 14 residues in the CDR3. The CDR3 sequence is CASSRDRGGETQYF. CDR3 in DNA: TGTGCCAGCTCGCGGGACAGGGGAGGAGAGACCCAGTACTTC.